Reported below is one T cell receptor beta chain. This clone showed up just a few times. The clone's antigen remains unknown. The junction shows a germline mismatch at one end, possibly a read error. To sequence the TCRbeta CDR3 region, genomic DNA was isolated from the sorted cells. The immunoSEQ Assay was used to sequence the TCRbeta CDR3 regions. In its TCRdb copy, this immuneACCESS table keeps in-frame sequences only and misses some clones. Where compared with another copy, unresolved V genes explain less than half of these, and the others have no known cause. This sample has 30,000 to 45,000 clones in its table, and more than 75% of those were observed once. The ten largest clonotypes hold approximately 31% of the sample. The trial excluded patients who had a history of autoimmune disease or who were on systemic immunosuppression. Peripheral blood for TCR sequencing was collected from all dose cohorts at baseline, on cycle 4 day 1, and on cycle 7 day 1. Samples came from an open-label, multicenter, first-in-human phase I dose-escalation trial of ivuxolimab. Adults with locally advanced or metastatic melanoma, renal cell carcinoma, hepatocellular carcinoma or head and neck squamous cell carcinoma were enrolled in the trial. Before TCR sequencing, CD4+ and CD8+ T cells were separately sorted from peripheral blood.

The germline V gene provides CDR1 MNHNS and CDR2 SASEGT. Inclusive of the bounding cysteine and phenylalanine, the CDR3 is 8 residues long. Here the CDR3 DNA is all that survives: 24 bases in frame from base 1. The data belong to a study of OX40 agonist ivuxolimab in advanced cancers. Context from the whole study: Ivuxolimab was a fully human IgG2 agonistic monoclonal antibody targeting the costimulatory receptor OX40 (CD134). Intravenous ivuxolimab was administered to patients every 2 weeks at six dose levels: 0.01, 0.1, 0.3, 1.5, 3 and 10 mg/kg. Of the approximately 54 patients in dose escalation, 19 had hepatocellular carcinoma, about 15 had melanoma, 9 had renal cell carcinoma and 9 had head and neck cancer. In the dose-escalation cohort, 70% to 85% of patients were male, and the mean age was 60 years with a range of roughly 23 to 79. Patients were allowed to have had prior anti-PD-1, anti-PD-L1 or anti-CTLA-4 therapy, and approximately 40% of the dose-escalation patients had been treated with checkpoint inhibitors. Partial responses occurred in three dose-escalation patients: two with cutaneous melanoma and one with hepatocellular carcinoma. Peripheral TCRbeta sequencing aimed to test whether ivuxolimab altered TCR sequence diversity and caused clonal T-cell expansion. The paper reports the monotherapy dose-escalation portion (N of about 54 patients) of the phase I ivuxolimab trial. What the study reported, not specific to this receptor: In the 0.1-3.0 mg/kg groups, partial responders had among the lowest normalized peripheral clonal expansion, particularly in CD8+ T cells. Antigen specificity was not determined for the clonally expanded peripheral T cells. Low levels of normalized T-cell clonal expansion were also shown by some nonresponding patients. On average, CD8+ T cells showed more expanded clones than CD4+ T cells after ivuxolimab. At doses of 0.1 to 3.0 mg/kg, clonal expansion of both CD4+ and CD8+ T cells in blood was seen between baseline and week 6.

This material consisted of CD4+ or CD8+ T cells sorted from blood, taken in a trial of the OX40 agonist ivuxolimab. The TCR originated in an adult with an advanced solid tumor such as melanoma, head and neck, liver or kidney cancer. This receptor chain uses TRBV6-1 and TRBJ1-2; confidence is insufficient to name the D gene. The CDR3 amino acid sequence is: CASSDLAF. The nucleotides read TGTGCCAGCAGTGACCTCGCCTTC.